This TCR beta chain emerged from a study of beta chain features in type 1 diabetes. Study observations and caveats: Shorter TCRB CDR3s, moderately but significantly so, were found in Type 1 diabetes patients in all four CD4+ subsets. Insertions at VDJ junctions were less frequent in type 1 diabetes patients. These patients also deleted more nucleotides at the same junctions.

This clone has only a few counts. Its specificity is unknown. V was cut by 1 base and J by 6 bases, with 12 bases left in between. Germline CDR1 reads MGHRA; CDR2 reads YSYEKL. The CDR3 totals 14 residues. A single heparinised draw of about 100 mL on average was taken per donor. All sorted populations exceeded 98% purity. The isolated RNA, all of it, was reverse transcribed, so expressed TCRB transcripts were what got sequenced. The repertoire was sequenced with immunoSEQ multiplex PCR; TCRdb's copy has only in-frame clones and lacks some. The sample has around 260,000 clones, roughly 20% seen once. The chain uses TRBV4-1 and TRBJ1-2; D may be TRBD1 (5 bases). Input material: naive CD4+ T cells from blood. The TCR was taken from a middle-aged woman with type 1 diabetes. The CDR3 is CASSQGMGGNGYTF. The CDR3 DNA reads as TGCGCCAGCAGCCAAGGGATGGGGGGGAATGGCTACACCTTC.